The clone carrying this TCR beta chain was observed a few times. Its antigen remains unidentified. This entry is derived from a study of blood T cells in healthy people across ages. Study-wide points: Using unsorted PBMCs precluded a conclusive naive versus antigen-experienced comparison. TCR beta diversity tracked closely with naive T cell percentage.

The use of a sample-barcoded 5' primer and a J-beta primer mix characterized a second PCR of about 7 to 12 cycles. TCRdb re-called the 5' RACE reads with MiXCR, one entry per CDR3 protein. The data show under 2,000,000 distinct CDR3 sequences, with 40% to 55% seen just once and around 2.1% held by the top ten. CDR3 length: 10 amino acids. The V gene's germline CDR1 is SQVTM and CDR2 ANQGSEA. The V end was cut by 6 bases, the J end by 7 bases, with 7 bases between. The rearrangement uses TRBV29-1 and TRBJ2-1, with D hard to call. This clonotype was sampled from a woman aged 40 to 50 in good health. The sequencing sample was made of blood. CDR3 nucleotide sequence: TGCAGCGTACTAAGGAATGAGCAGTTCTTC. Its translation is CSVLRNEQFF.